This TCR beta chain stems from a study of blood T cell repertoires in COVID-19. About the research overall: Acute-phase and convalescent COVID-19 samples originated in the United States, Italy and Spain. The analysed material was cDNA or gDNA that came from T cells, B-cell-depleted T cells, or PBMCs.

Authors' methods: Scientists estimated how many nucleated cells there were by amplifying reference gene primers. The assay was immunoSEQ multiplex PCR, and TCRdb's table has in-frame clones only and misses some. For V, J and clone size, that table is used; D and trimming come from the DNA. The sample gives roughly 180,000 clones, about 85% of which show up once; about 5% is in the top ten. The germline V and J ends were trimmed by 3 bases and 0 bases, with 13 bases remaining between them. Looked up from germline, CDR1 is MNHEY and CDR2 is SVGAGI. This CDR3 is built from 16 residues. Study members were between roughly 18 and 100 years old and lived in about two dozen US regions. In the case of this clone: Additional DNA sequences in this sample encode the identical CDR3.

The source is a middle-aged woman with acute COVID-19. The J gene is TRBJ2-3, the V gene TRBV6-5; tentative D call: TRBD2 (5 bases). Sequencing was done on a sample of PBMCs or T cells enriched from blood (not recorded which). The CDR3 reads CASSYSGRTSTDTQYF. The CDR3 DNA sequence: TGTGCCAGCAGTTATTCGGGGAGAACTAGCACAGATACGCAGTATTTT.